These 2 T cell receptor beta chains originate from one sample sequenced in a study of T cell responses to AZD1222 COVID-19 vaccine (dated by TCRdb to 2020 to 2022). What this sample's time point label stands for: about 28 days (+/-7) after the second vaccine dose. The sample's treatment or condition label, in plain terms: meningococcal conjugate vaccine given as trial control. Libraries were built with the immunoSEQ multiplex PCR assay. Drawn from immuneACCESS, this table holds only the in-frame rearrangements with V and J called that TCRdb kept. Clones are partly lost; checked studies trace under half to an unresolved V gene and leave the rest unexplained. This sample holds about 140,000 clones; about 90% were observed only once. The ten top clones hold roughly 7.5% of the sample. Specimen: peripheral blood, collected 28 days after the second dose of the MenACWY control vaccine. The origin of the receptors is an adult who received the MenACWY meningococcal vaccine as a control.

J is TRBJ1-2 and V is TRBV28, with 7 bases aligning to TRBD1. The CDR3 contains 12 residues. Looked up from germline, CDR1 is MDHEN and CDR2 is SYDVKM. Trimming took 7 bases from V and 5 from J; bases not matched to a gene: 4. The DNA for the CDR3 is TGTGCCAGCATTAGCAGGGGGTATGGCTACACCTTC. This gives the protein CASISRGYGYTF.

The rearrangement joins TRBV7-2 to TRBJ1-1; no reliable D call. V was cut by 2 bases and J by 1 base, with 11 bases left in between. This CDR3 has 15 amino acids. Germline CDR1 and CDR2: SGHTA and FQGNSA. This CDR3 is CASSLYLYTNTEAFF. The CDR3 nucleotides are TGTGCCAGCAGCTTATATCTTTATACGAACACTGAAGCTTTCTTT.